This T cell receptor (beta chain) was profiled in a study of molecular identifiers for immune sequencing clone quantification. The wider study: Five portions were made in replicates from RNA of around 20,000 or 100,000 naive CD8 cells, and four underwent sequencing.

Whole-study findings and limits: A shared barcode on identical TCR molecules could lead to underestimated sizes for highly expanded clones.

When naive CD8 T cells were sorted, they were gated as CD8+CD4-CCR7+CD45RA+. This clonotype was seen at least ten times. Its antigen is not identified. In preparing bulk TCR libraries, previously described methods and listed TCR primers were used. From the PCR reads, TCRdb called clonotypes with MiXCR, one entry per CDR3 protein. The table lists hundreds of thousands of distinct CDR3 sequences, 24% of them singletons. Looked up from germline, CDR1 is SGHVS and CDR2 is FNYEAQ. V was pared by 0 bases and J by 6 bases, with 30 bases between. The CDR3 covers 21 residues. The chain is built from TRBV7-6 and TRBJ2-1; D remains unclear. Input material: naive CD8+ T cells from blood, with Jurkat cell RNA spiked in. Sample subset: FACS-sorted CD8+CD4-CCR7+CD45RA+ naive T cells. This sequence originates from a human donor in good health. Some libraries in this study had Jurkat cell RNA spiked in. The CDR3 protein is CASSLASRATWRSAAGNEQFF. As DNA, the CDR3 is TGTGCCAGCAGCTTAGCCTCCCGGGCCACTTGGCGGTCCGCGGCAGGCAATGAGCAGTTCTTC.